The clone carrying this T cell receptor (beta chain) was found many times. This record belongs to a study of low-dose radiotherapy and immunotherapy resistance in tumors. Sample time point: after trial treatment. Treatment of the sample: LDRT plus nivolumab, ipilimumab, low-dose cyclophosphamide and aspirin (RACIN trial). Germline assignment: CDR1 SGHTA and CDR2 FQGNSA. The CDR3 extends over 13 amino acids. V lost 8 bases and J 5 bases, leaving 12 bases between the germline ends. First-strand cDNA relied on TRAV- and TRBV-specific primers spanning alpha and beta chains. TCRs were put through roughly 20 PCR cycles of amplification with Phusion. A constant-region primer and the V-primer adapter served as the primer pair. TCRdb itself ran the reads through MiXCR, one entry per CDR3 protein. This table has around 84,000 distinct CDR3 sequences, less than 20% appearing once.

Material: PBMCs, obtained after low-dose radiotherapy plus immunotherapy. The rearrangement uses TRBV7-2 and TRBJ1-4, with D unclear. The sequence derives from a male donor with prostate cancer. CDR3 sequence reads: CASGFLKNEKLFF. CDR3 nucleotide sequence: TGTGCCAGCGGGTTTTTAAAAAATGAAAAACTGTTTTTT.